A selection of T cell receptor beta chains follows, all from one sample in a study of OX40 agonist ivuxolimab in advanced cancers. TCRdb's copy holds only in-frame clones and misses some; the assay was immunoSEQ multiplex PCR. Of about 76,000 clones listed, 85% to 90% are singletons. The source material was CD4+ or CD8+ T cells sorted from blood, sampled in a trial of the OX40 agonist ivuxolimab. The receptor source for this set is an adult with an advanced solid tumor such as melanoma, head and neck, liver or kidney cancer. Both conserved end residues are part of each CDR3. D genes are given only for firm matches. Size is stated for part of the rows, as once, few or many counts, or as a class when the clone is expanded.

>NA|few|TRBV7-9|TRBJ1-6
TGTGCCAGCAGCTTAGGGGGCCTTCATTCACCCCTCCACTTT
CASSLGGLHSPLHF
>NA|NA|TRBV27|TRBJ2-7
TGTGCCAGCAGTTTATCTTGGGAGACTCGAACCCCCGAGCAGTACTTC
CASSLSWETRTPEQYF
>NA|once|TRBV7-9|TRBJ2-5
TGTGCCAGCAGCCACCCGGGCAGGAAAGAGACCCAGTACTTC
CASSHPGRKETQYF
>NA|few|TRBV5-6|TRBJ2-2
TGTGCCAGCAGCCCTCGCGACAGGCCCGCGAACACCGGGGAGCTGTTTTTT
CASSPRDRPANTGELFF
>NA|once|TRBV2|TRBJ1-3
TGTGCCAGCGCCGATGAAGGGATAGGAAACACCATATATTTT
CASADEGIGNTIYF
>TRBD2|NA|TRBV10-2|TRBJ2-3
TGCGCCAGCAGACTAGCGGGGGGGCCAGATACGCAGTATTTT
CASRLAGGPDTQYF
>NA|NA|TRBV27|TRBJ2-2
TGTGCCAGCAGTTGGAGGGTGGATCCCGGGGAGCTGTTTTTT
CASSWRVDPGELFF
>NA|NA|TRBV5-6|TRBJ2-5
TGTGCCAGCAGCTTGGGTCCAGGTTCGACTGGGGAGACCCAGTACTTC
CASSLGPGSTGETQYF
>NA|NA|TRBV7-3|TRBJ2-2
TGTGCCAGCAGCCCCGCCCCCCATTCGGAGGAGCTGTTTTTT
CASSPAPHSEELFF
>TRBD2|NA|TRBV28|TRBJ2-5
TGTGCCAGCAGCCCGACCGGGGGGGAATGGGCGACCCAGTACTTC
CASSPTGGEWATQYF
>TRBD1|few|TRBV4-3|TRBJ1-6
TGCGCCAGCAGCAATGCCCGGGACAGACATTCACCCCTCCACTTT
CASSNARDRHSPLHF
>TRBD2|NA|TRBV5-4|TRBJ2-1
TGTGCCAGCAGCCGGGACCTGACTAGCGGGGGTTACAATGAGCAGTTCTTC
CASSRDLTSGGYNEQFF
>TRBD1|NA|TRBV30|TRBJ1-6
TGTGCCTACAACAGGGGTGTATCCTATAATTCACCCCTCCACTTT
CAYNRGVSYNSPLHF
>NA|few|TRBV6-1|TRBJ1-4
TGTGCCAGCAGTGAAGGGACAGCGAATGAAAAACTGTTTTTT
CASSEGTANEKLFF
>NA|NA|TRBV6-5|TRBJ2-2
TGTGCCAGCAGGATAGGGTGGCAGAACACCGGGGAGCTGTTTTTT
CASRIGWQNTGELFF
>NA|NA|TRBV10-3|TRBJ2-5
TGTGCCATCAGTGAACGTAGTTCCGAGGAAGTGGGTGAGACCCAGTACTTC
CAISERSSEEVGETQYF
>NA|NA|TRBV7-6|TRBJ1-5
TGTGCCAGCAGCTCCGGGATGGGTAGCAATCAGCCCCAGCATTTT
CASSSGMGSNQPQHF
>NA|once|TRBV25-1|TRBJ2-3
TGTGCCAGCAGTGATGACGCTTTTGATACGCAGTATTTT
CASSDDAFDTQYF
>NA|NA|TRBV18|TRBJ2-5
TGTGCCAGCTCACCACCGGGGGGCGGCTTACAAGAGACCCAGTACTTC
CASSPPGGGLQETQYF
>TRBD1|once|TRBV7-9|TRBJ1-4
TGTGCCAGCAGCTTAGGGAGTGGGACAGGGAATGAAAAACTGTTTTTT
CASSLGSGTGNEKLFF
>TRBD1|NA|TRBV4-3|TRBJ1-4
TGCGCCAGCAGCGCAGGGACAGGGGGAAATCAGGAAAAACTGTTTTTT
CASSAGTGGNQEKLFF
>NA|NA|TRBV5-4|TRBJ2-3
TGTGCCAGCAACCGGGGCGGCTCTAGCACAGATACGCAGTATTTT
CASNRGGSSTDTQYF
>NA|NA|TRBV28|TRBJ1-4
TGTGCCAGCAGTTTATCAGGGGATGAAAAACTGTTTTTT
CASSLSGDEKLFF
>TRBD1|NA|TRBV28|TRBJ1-5
TGTGCCAGCAGTTCCGGGACAGTTGATTATAGCAATCAGCCCCAGCATTTT
CASSSGTVDYSNQPQHF
>NA|NA|TRBV19|TRBJ1-1
TGTGCCAGTAGCGGACAGTACACTGAAGCTTTCTTT
CASSGQYTEAFF
>NA|NA|TRBV5-4|TRBJ1-4
TGTGCCAGCAGCTTGCGGGCACGAGATGAAAAACTGTTTTTT
CASSLRARDEKLFF
>NA|once|TRBV4-3|TRBJ1-2
TGCGCCAGCAGCCATCAACCGGGAGAGGGAATGCGAGGAGGCTACACCTTC
CASSHQPGEGMRGGYTF
>NA|NA|TRBV5-1|TRBJ2-5
TGCGCCAGCAGCTTGGGGACCTACGCGGGGCCTGAAGAGACCCAGTACTTC
CASSLGTYAGPEETQYF
>TRBD1|few|TRBV6-4|TRBJ1-1
TGTGCCAGCAGCGAAGGGACAGGGGAGGCGAACACTGAAGCTTTCTTT
CASSEGTGEANTEAFF
>NA|NA|TRBV2|TRBJ2-5
TGTGCCAGCGGCCTAATGGAGGGAGGAGAGACCCAGTACTTC
CASGLMEGGETQYF
>NA|NA|TRBV5-5|TRBJ1-1
TGTGCCAGCAGCAATTCTTGGAGGCGGGGCACTGAAGCTTTCTTT
CASSNSWRRGTEAFF
>TRBD1|NA|TRBV9|TRBJ1-2
TGTGCCAGCAGCGCTCAGGACAGGGGCTATGGCTACACCTTC
CASSAQDRGYGYTF
>NA|NA|TRBV9|TRBJ2-2
TGTGCCAGCAGCGTCGGACAGAACACCGGGGAGCTGTTTTTT
CASSVGQNTGELFF
>NA|NA|TRBV19|TRBJ1-2
TGTGCCAGTAGTATCTGGGACCATGGCTACACCTTC
CASSIWDHGYTF
>NA|NA|TRBV7-2|TRBJ2-1
TGTGCCAGCAGCTTATTCGCCAGCAATGAGCAGTTCTTC
CASSLFASNEQFF
>NA|NA|TRBV27|TRBJ1-6
TGTGCCAGCAGTTTATCCGGGACCTTTGAGACACCCCTCCACTTT
CASSLSGTFETPLHF
>TRBD2|NA|TRBV18|TRBJ2-5
TGTGCCAGCTCACCCGGGGGGACCCAAGAGACCCAGTACTTC
CASSPGGTQETQYF
>TRBD2|NA|TRBV28|TRBJ2-7
TGTGCCAGCAGTTTATGGGGAGGGCCGAAGTACGAGCAGTACTTC
CASSLWGGPKYEQYF
>TRBD1|NA|TRBV28|TRBJ1-2
TGTGCCAGCAGGACAGGGGGGAGTGGCTACACCTTC
CASRTGGSGYTF
>TRBD1|NA|TRBV18|TRBJ1-6
TGTGCCAGCTCACCGGGACAGGGTCAAGGGGCCCTCCACTTT
CASSPGQGQGALHF
>TRBD1|NA|TRBV7-9|TRBJ1-6
TGTGCCAGCAGCTCCGGGACAGGAGCTTATAATTCACCCCTCCACTTT
CASSSGTGAYNSPLHF
>NA|NA|TRBV28|TRBJ1-5
TGTGCCAGCAGTTTGAGCTGGGACAATCAGCCCCAGCATTTT
CASSLSWDNQPQHF
>NA|once|TRBV5-8|TRBJ1-3
TGTGCCAGCAGCCGCACGGGCCTCTCTGGAAACACCATATATTTT
CASSRTGLSGNTIYF
>TRBD1|NA|TRBV7-3|TRBJ1-1
TGTGCCAGCAGCTTCAACAGGGGGACTGAAGCTTTCTTT
CASSFNRGTEAFF
>TRBD1|NA|TRBV28|TRBJ1-4
TGTGCCAGCAGCCTGAGACAGGGCGGTGCGGAAAAACTGTTTTTT
CASSLRQGGAEKLFF
>NA|NA|TRBV10-1|TRBJ2-3
TGCGCCAGCAGTGAGTCCCCGACAGCAGCAAGGGATACGCAGTATTTT
CASSESPTAARDTQYF
>NA|NA|TRBV11-2|TRBJ2-3
TGTGCCAGCAGCTCCGGGGGAAGGGTGGCAGATACGCAGTATTTT
CASSSGGRVADTQYF
>NA|NA|TRBV5-8|TRBJ1-2
TGTGCCAGCAGCTTGGGAATTGTGGGGCTTGGCTACACCTTC
CASSLGIVGLGYTF
>NA|NA|TRBV11-2|TRBJ1-1
TGTGCCAGCAGCCATGGGTTTCAGGGCACTGAAGCTTTCTTT
CASSHGFQGTEAFF
>NA|NA|TRBV7-3|TRBJ2-5
TGTGCCAGCAGCTTAGGGGGGACGGTCGAAGAGACCCAGTACTTC
CASSLGGTVEETQYF
>NA|NA|TRBV5-1|TRBJ2-5
TGCGCCAGCAGTACCGCGGAGGGGCCAGTAAAGACCCAGTACTTC
CASSTAEGPVKTQYF
>NA|NA|TRBV6-5|TRBJ1-1
TGTGCCAGCACCCCAGCCGGGAGGAACACTGAAGCTTTCTTT
CASTPAGRNTEAFF
>TRBD2|NA|TRBV18|TRBJ2-1
TGTGCCAGCTCACCACTTGTAGCGGGGGGGCTGACCTACAATGAGCAGTTCTTC
CASSPLVAGGLTYNEQFF
>TRBD2|NA|TRBV9|TRBJ2-3
TGTGCCAGCAGCGTAGGGTGGACTAGCGGGGTCGCAGATACGCAGTATTTT
CASSVGWTSGVADTQYF
>NA|NA|TRBV9|TRBJ1-3
TGTGCCAGCAGCGTAGGCTTAAGGACGGAGGGAAACACCATATATTTT
CASSVGLRTEGNTIYF